What follows are 17 T cell receptor beta chains derived from one specimen sequenced in a study of relationships among human T cell subsets. TCR alpha and beta CDR3s were amplified from mRNA by semiquantitative ARM-PCR. Exponential amplification used communal superprimers after tagged nested gene-specific primers in ARM-PCR. MiXCR, applied by TCRdb to the multiplex PCR reads, yields one record per CDR3 protein. The table includes about 15,000 distinct CDR3 sequences, 62% detected once. Input material: total T cells sorted from blood. The receptor set was obtained from a man aged 35-49 years in good health.

The chain couples TRBV5-1 to TRBJ2-1, with D unresolved. Germline V gene lookup returns CDR1 SGHRS and CDR2 YFSETQ. V lost 3 bases, J lost 6 bases, and 28 bases lay in between. The CDR3 runs to 19 residues. The CDR3 region has the DNA TGCGCCAGCAGCTCCTTAAGTTCGGTCGGTTCAGCTTCTTCCAATGAGCAGTTCTTC. Translating gives CASSSLSSVGSASSNEQFF.

Judged by abundance, this clonotype is medium-sized. The chain joins TRBV4-1 to TRBJ1-2, with 8 nucleotides matching TRBD1. V lost 0 bases and J lost 3; bases outside the gene matches: 0. Germline V gives CDR1 MGHRA, CDR2 YSYEKL. The CDR3 is 14 amino acids. Written as DNA, the CDR3 is TGCGCCAGCAGCCAAGAACAGGGGGACTATGGCTACACCTTC. Translating it yields CASSQEQGDYGYTF.

This chain joins TRBV28 and TRBJ2-3, with a weak D call TRBD1 (5 bases). V was shortened by 6 bases and J by 3 bases, with 19 bases between the two germline ends. There are 16 residues in the CDR3. Looked up from germline, CDR1 is MDHEN and CDR2 is SYDVKM. The CDR3 sequence is CASSLPPGLGTDTQYF. Here the CDR3 DNA reads TGTGCCAGCAGCCTCCCCCCAGGGCTGGGGACAGATACGCAGTATTTT.

The chain uses TRBV19 and TRBJ1-1, with unresolved D. V was shortened by 5 bases and J by 1 base, with 11 bases between the two germline ends. Germline lookup yields CDR1 LNHDA and CDR2 SQIVND (reference sequence). The CDR3 is made up of 14 amino acids. CDR3 bases: TGTGCCAGTAGTCGCCCTCCTACGAACACTGAAGCTTTCTTT. Translating it yields CASSRPPTNTEAFF.

The chain carries TRBV6-5 and TRBJ2-3, with a tentative D call TRBD1 (6 bases). CDR3 length: 15 residues. Trimming took 5 bases from V and 2 from J, leaving 14 bases between them. Germline V gives CDR1 MNHEY, CDR2 SVGAGI. As DNA, the CDR3 is TGTGCCAGCAGTCCCAGCAGGGGATCCACAGATACGCAGTATTTT. Amino acids: CASSPSRGSTDTQYF.

This clonotype appeared once. The CDR3 DNA sequence: TGTGCCAGCAGCTCATTAGCGGGAGGTTCACGAGAGACCCAGTACTTC. Translating it yields CASSSLAGGSRETQYF. The J gene is TRBJ2-5, the V gene TRBV11-2; 10 bases agree with TRBD2. Trimming at V came to 4 bases and at J to 4 bases, leaving 9 bases not matched to a gene. The CDR3 sequence is 16 residues long. The V gene's germline CDR1 is SGHAT and CDR2 FQNNGV. The full variable domain, rest sourced from reference TRBV11-2 and TRBJ2-5, is EAGVAQSPRYKIIEKRQSVAFWCNPISGHATLYWYQQILGQGPKLLIQFQNNGVVDDSQLPKDRFSAERLKGVDSTLKIQPAKLEDSAVYLCASSSLAGGSRETQYFGPGTRLLVL.

The V call is TRBV14, the J call TRBJ2-7; D gene uncertain. Germline V CDR1 and CDR2: SGHDN, FVKESK. V was clipped by 2 bases and J by 6 bases, with 17 bases between them. The CDR3 has 15 amino acids. The CDR3 reads CASSQCTTVGCEQYF. The DNA for the CDR3 is TGTGCCAGCAGCCAATGTACCACGGTCGGGTGCGAGCAGTACTTC.

V and J are TRBV18 and TRBJ2-1, with 12 bases aligning to TRBD1. The CDR3 runs to 15 residues. The V gene's germline CDR1 is KGHSH and CDR2 LQKENI. With 4 bases clipped from V and 6 bases from J, the junction kept 4 bases outside the gene matches. CDR3 nucleotides: TGTGCCAGCTCACAGGGACAGGGGGCGGTCAATGAGCAGTTCTTC. Translation: CASSQGQGAVNEQFF.

The chain has TRBV27 and TRBJ2-7; D possibly corresponds to TRBD1 (5 bases). CDR3 length: 14 residues. Germline lookup yields CDR1 MNHEY and CDR2 SMNVEV (reference sequence). The germline V and J ends were trimmed by 6 bases and 4 bases, with 16 bases remaining between them. In DNA form, the CDR3 reads TGTGCCAGCAGCAGGGCCGAAGGGTCTTACGAGCAGTACTTC. Its protein is CASSRAEGSYEQYF.

This clonotype was observed a few times. The V and J genes are TRBV6-1 and TRBJ2-3; TRBD2 aligns across 11 bases. Germline CDR1 MNHNS, CDR2 SASEGT. The CDR3 contains 15 residues. V trimming: 4 bases; J trimming: 6 bases; junction bases outside the gene matches: 6. The CDR3 bases are TGTGCCAGCAGTGCACTAGCGGGAGTCCCCGATACGCAGTATTTT. It encodes CASSALAGVPDTQYF.

This sequence joins TRBV30 and TRBJ1-1, with 7 bases identical to TRBD1. Germline V gives CDR1 GTSNPN, CDR2 SVGIG (reference sequence). J gave up 5 bases and V 5 bases, and 8 bases lay outside the gene matches. CDR3 length: 13 amino acids. DNA of the CDR3: TGTGCCTGGGGCGGACAGGTGGGGACTGAAGCTTTCTTT. Its protein product is CAWGGQVGTEAFF.

The chain employs TRBV20-1 and TRBJ2-7; TRBD2 matches at 10 bases. The CDR3 runs to 14 residues. The ends lost 5 bases at V and 1 base at J; junction bases unmatched: 5. In germline, CDR1 is DFQATT, CDR2 SNEGSKA (reference sequence). The CDR3: CSAPRLAGSYEQYF. CDR3 DNA sequence: TGCAGTGCTCCCAGACTAGCGGGTTCCTACGAGCAGTACTTC.

The V call is TRBV10-2, the J call TRBJ2-1; D possibly corresponds to TRBD2 (6 bases). The CDR3 consists of 14 residues. V lost 1 base, J lost 4 bases, and 8 bases lay in between. Germline V gene lookup returns CDR1 WSHSY and CDR2 SAAADI. CDR3: CASSEWGEYNEQFF. In nucleotides, the CDR3 is TGCGCCAGCAGTGAGTGGGGGGAGTACAATGAGCAGTTCTTC.

J is TRBJ1-4 and V is TRBV6-1, with 9 bases identical to TRBD1. The CDR3 loop spans 15 amino acids. The V and J ends lost 3 bases and 8 bases, in that order; junction bases with no gene match: 7. Germline values: CDR1 MNHNS, CDR2 SASEGT. The DNA for the CDR3 is TGTGCCAGCAGTGATCCGGGACAGGGACAAGAAAAACTGTTTTTT. Amino acids: CASSDPGQGQEKLFF.

As regards this clonotype: This CDR3 is missing its conserved last phenylalanine or tryptophan, likely due to a read error. The DNA is omitted, as the CDR3 cannot be located on it reliably, and the CDR3 follows TCRdb's listing. The chain recombines TRBV11-2 with TRBJ2-4; TRBD1, the table's D call, lacks a check against the DNA. From germline, CDR1 is SGHAT and CDR2 FQNNGV. The CDR3 length equals 9 residues, ends included. CDR3 loop: CASSPPWTS.

The chain uses TRBV20-1 and TRBJ2-3; no firm D call. Looked up from germline, CDR1 is DFQATT and CDR2 is SNEGSKA (reference sequence). Trimming took off 5 bases at V and 4 bases at J, with 19 bases between the two ends. The CDR3 length is 15 residues. CDR3 residues: CSAFSGLWRADTQYF. Here the CDR3 DNA reads TGCAGTGCTTTTTCCGGGCTTTGGAGAGCAGATACGCAGTATTTT.

This sequence joins TRBV25-1 and TRBJ2-1; D uncertain. Trimming left V 3 bases short and J 0 bases short, with 12 bases between. The CDR3 runs 16 residues. Germline loops: CDR1 MGHDK, CDR2 SYGVNS. This CDR3 reads CASSEKRFSSYNEQFF. The CDR3 bases are TGTGCCAGCAGTGAGAAACGATTTAGCTCCTACAATGAGCAGTTCTTC.